This T cell receptor beta chain was recovered during a study of shared clonotypes between healthy human individuals. Across the study: Three CD4 naive, three CD4 memory, two CD8 naive and one CD8 memory plate were used per donor.

General study findings and limits: It was expected that sequencing depth would affect clonotype sharing among donors.

The investigators split CD4+ cells into a CD45RA+ naive subset and a CD45RA-negative memory subset. The germline V gene has CDR1 SGDLS and CDR2 YYNGEE. CDR3 length: 14 residues. Trimming cost V 2 bases and J 1 base; bases outside gene matches: 2. Original analysis: Filtering differed because ImmunoSEQ produced junction-only sequences that carried no quality scores. Using immunoSEQ multiplex PCR, the repertoire was profiled, and TCRdb retains in-frame clones only, with some absent. The D gene and trimming were derived from the DNA, and the V and J assignments and clone size from that table. The sample lists roughly 1,600,000 clones, just under 99% occurring once. Comments on this clone: What it recognizes is unknown. This sample includes further DNA sequences coding for the same CDR3.

Sequences were obtained from naive CD4+ T cells sorted from blood. Regarding subset: CD45RA+ positively selected. The rearrangement joins TRBV9 to TRBJ2-5, with 7 positions matching TRBD1. The clonotype originates from a man aged 25 to 45 in good health. CDR3 in DNA: TGTGCCAGCAGCGTCGACAGGGCCCAAGAGACCCAGTACTTC. Protein sequence: CASSVDRAQETQYF.